This T cell receptor (beta chain) was sequenced for a study of PD-L1 blockade in urothelial cancer. Looking at the study overall: In the patient group, most of the roughly 30 were males with bladder-origin urothelial cancer.

Assay used: immunoSEQ multiplex PCR; TCRdb lists only in-frame clones, some missing. The sample has 38,000 or so clones; around 88% are singletons. This CDR3 contains 12 residues. This chain joins TRBV21-1 and TRBJ2-7; the table's D gene call, TRBD1, was not cross checked with the DNA. TRBV21-1 is marked as a pseudogene. The receptor was derived from a man aged 55 to 69 with urothelial cancer. The sequencing here drew on PBMCs, taken around atezolizumab (anti-PD-L1) treatment. CDR3 sequence reads: CATSQDSYEQYF. CDR3 bases: TGTGCCACCAGCCAGGACTCCTACGAGCAGTACTTC.